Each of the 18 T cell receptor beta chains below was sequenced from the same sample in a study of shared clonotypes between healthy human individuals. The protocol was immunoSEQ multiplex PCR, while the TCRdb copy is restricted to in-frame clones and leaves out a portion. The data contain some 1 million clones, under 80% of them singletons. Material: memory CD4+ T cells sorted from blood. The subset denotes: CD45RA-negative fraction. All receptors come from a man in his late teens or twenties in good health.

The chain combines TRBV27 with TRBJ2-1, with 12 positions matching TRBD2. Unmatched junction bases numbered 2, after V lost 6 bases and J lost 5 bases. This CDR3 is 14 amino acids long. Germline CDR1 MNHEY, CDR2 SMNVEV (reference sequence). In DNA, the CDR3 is TGTGCCAGCAGAAGGACTAGCGGGAACAATGAGCAGTTCTTC. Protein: CASRRTSGNNEQFF.

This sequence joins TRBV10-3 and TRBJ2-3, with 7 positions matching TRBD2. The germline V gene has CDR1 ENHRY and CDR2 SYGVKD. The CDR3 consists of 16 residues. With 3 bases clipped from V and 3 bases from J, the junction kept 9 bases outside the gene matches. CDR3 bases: TGTGCCATCAGTGATCTAGCGGTGGAACCTACAGATACGCAGTATTTT. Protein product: CAISDLAVEPTDTQYF.

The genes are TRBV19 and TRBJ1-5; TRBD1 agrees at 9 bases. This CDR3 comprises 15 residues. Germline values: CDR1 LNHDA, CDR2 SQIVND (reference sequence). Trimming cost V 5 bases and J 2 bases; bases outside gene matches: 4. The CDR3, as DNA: TGTGCCAGTAGTGCTGACAGGGGGGGCAATCAGCCCCAGCATTTT. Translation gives CASSADRGGNQPQHF.

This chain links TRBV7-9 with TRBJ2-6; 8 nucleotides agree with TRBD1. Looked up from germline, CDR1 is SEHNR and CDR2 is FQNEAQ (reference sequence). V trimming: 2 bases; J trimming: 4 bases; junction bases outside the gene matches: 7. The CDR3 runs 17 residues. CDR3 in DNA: TGTGCCAGCAGCTTAAGACAGGGGAATTCGGGGGCCAACGTCCTGACTTTC. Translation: CASSLRQGNSGANVLTF. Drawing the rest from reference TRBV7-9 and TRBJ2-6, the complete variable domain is DTGVSQNPRHKITKRGQNVTFRCDPISEHNRLYWYRQTLGQGPEFLTYFQNEAQLEKSRLLSDRFSAERPKGSFSTLEIQRTEQGDSAMYLCASSLRQGNSGANVLTFGAGSRLTVL.

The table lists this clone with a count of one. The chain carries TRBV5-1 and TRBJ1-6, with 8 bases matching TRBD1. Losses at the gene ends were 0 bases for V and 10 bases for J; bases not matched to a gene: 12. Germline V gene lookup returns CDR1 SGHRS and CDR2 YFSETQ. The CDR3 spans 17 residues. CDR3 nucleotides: TGCGCCAGCAGCTTGGGAGGACAGGGAAGGGTTATATCACCCCTCCACTTT. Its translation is CASSLGGQGRVISPLHF.

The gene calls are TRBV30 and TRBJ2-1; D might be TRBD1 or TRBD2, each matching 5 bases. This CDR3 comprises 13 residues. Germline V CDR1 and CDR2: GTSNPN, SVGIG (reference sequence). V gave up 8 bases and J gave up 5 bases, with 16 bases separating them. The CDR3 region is CAGGGGLNNEQFF. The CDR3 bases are TGTGCCGGAGGTGGGGGATTGAACAATGAGCAGTTCTTC.

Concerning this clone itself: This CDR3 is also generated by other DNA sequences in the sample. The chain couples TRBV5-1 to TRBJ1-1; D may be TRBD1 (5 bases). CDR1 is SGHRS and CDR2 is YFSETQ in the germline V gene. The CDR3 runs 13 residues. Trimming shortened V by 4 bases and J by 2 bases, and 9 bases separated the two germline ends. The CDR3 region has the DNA TGCGCCAGCAGCGGCAGGGCCAACACTGAAGCTTTCTTT. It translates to CASSGRANTEAFF.

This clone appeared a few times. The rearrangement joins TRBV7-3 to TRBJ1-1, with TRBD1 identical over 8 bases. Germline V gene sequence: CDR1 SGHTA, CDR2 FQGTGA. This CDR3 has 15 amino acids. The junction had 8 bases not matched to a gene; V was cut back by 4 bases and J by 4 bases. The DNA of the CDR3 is TGTGCCAGCAGCTCAACAGGGGGTTCGAGCACTGAAGCTTTCTTT. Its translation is CASSSTGGSSTEAFF.

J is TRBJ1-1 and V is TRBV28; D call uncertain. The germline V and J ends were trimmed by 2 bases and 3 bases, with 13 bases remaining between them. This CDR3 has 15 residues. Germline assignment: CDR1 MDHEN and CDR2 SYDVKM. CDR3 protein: CASSLLRVGDTEAFF. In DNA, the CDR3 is TGTGCCAGCAGTTTACTTCGTGTAGGCGACACTGAAGCTTTCTTT.

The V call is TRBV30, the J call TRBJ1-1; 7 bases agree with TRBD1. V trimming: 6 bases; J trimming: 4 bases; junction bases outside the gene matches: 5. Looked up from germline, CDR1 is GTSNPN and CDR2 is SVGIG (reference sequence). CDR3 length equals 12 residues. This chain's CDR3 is CACSGQATEAFF. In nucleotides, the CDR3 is TGTGCCTGTAGCGGACAGGCCACTGAAGCTTTCTTT.

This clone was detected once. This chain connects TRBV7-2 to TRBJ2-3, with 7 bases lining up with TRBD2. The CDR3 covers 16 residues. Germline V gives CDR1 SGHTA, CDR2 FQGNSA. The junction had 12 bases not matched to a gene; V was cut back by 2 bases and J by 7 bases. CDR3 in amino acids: CASSLRSGLTGNTQYF. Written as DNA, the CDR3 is TGTGCCAGCAGCTTACGTTCGGGACTAACGGGAAATACGCAGTATTTT. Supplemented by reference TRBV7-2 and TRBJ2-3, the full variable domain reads GAGVSQSPSNKVTEKGKDVELRCDPISGHTALYWYRQSLGQGLEFLIYFQGNSAPDKSGLPSDRFSAERTGGSVSTLTIQRTQQEDSAVYLCASSLRSGLTGNTQYFGPGTRLTVL.

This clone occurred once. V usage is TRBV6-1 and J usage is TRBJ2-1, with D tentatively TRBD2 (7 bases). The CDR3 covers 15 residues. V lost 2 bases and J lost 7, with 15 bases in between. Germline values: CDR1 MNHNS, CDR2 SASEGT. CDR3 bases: TGTGCCAGCAGTGAAAGTGGGGGGGCTTGGAATGAGCAGTTCTTC. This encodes CASSESGGAWNEQFF.

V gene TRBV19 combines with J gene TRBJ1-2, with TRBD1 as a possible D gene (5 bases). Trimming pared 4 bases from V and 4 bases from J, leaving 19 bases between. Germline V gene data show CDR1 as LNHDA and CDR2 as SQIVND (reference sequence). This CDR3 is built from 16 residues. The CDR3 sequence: CASSNTTGDFSYGYTF. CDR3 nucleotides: TGTGCCAGTAGTAATACAACTGGGGACTTCTCCTATGGCTACACCTTC.

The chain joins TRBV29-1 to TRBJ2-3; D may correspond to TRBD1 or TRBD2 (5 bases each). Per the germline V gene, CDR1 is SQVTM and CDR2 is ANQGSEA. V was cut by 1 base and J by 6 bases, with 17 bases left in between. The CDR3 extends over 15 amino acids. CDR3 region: CSVEGWAGTSDTQYF. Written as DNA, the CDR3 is TGCAGCGTTGAAGGGTGGGCCGGGACCTCGGATACGCAGTATTTT.

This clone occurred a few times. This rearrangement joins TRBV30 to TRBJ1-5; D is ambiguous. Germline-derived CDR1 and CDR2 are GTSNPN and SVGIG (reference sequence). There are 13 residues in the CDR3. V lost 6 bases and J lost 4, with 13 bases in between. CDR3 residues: CACSGSRNQPQHF. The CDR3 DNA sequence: TGTGCCTGCTCGGGAAGCAGGAATCAGCCCCAGCATTTT.

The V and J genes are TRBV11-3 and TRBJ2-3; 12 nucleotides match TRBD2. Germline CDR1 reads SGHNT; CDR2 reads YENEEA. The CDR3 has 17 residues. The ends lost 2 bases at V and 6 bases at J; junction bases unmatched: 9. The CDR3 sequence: CASSLTSGGLQWDTQYF. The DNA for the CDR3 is TGTGCCAGCAGCTTAACTAGCGGGGGGCTCCAATGGGATACGCAGTATTTT.

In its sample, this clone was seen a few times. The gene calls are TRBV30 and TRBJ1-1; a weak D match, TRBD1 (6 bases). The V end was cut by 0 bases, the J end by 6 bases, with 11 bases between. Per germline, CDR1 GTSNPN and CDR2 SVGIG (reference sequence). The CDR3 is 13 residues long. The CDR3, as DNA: TGTGCCTGGAGTGTAGGGGGGCTCCCTGAAGCTTTCTTT. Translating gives CAWSVGGLPEAFF.

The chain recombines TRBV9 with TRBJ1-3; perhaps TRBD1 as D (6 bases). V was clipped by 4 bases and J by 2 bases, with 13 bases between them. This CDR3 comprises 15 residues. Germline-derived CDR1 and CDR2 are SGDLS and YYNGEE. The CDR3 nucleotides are TGTGCCAGCAGCCCCCCTCGGACAGCTGGAAACACCATATATTTT. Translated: CASSPPRTAGNTIYF.